This TCR beta chain is from a study of PD-1 blockade in classical Hodgkin lymphoma. The table came from immunoSEQ multiplex PCR; TCRdb's copy has only in-frame clones and leaves some out. The table shows tens of thousands of clones, with 75% to 90% occurring only once. Time point described: cycle 4 day 1 (C4D1), after 5 to 7 weeks of nivolumab. After autologous stem cell transplantation all patients relapsed, and prior brentuximab vedotin exposure differed between cohorts. Purification of CD4+ T cells from thawed PBMCs was performed via magnetic negative selection. Germline loops: CDR1 SNHLY, CDR2 FYNNEI. Trimming took 3 bases from V and 5 from J, leaving 10 bases between them. The CDR3 length is 13 residues. Notes on the study in general: Newly diagnosed patients had diversity similar to the baseline diversity of complete responders. Healthy donors were reported to have higher baseline TCR diversity than newly diagnosed patients.

This clone was counted between two and nine times. Its antigen is as yet unknown. V gene TRBV2 combines with J gene TRBJ1-1; D is uncertain. The sample in question was CD4+ T cells from blood, obtained before the fourth cycle of nivolumab. The TCR originated in a human donor with classical Hodgkin lymphoma. CDR3 DNA sequence: TGTGCCAGCAGTGAGGGGAAGAATACTGAAGCTTTCTTT. This translates into CASSEGKNTEAFF. The whole variable domain, remainder taken from reference TRBV2 and TRBJ1-1, is EPEVTQTPSHQVTQMGQEVILRCVPISNHLYFYWYRQILGQKVEFLVSFYNNEISEKSEIFDDQFSVERPDGSNFTLKIRSTKLEDSAMYFCASSEGKNTEAFFGQGTRLTVV.